This paragraph reports one T cell receptor beta chain. No antigen is known for it. Per germline, CDR1 SNHLY and CDR2 FYNNEI. V lost 4 bases, J lost 4 bases, and 12 bases lay in between. CDR3 size: 14 residues. This entry comes from a study of cytomegalovirus exposure and HLA in healthy donors. Nominally healthy donors provided the samples, though records likely missed some immune exposures. General study results and limits: Researchers reportedly found TCR beta sequences accurately predicted most subjects' HLA-A and HLA-B alleles. V- and J-gene trimming in TCR beta was tied to a missense DCLRE1C variant by an analysis performed later. The study designated 150 or so TCR beta chains cytomegalovirus-associated.

Use of 60 Vbeta and 13 Jbeta primers characterized the PCR. Sequenced by immunoSEQ multiplex PCR; TCRdb stores in-frame clones only, minus some. The repertoire holds about 140,000 clones, with around four fifths as singletons. The sample taken for sequencing was PBMCs. This clonotype originated in a man aged 25 to 45 in good health and CMV-seropositive. The gene calls are TRBV2 and TRBJ2-3; D possibly corresponds to TRBD2 (6 bases). This CDR3 is CASSVGLRADTQYF. The CDR3 DNA sequence: TGTGCCAGCAGTGTCGGACTAAGAGCAGATACGCAGTATTTT.